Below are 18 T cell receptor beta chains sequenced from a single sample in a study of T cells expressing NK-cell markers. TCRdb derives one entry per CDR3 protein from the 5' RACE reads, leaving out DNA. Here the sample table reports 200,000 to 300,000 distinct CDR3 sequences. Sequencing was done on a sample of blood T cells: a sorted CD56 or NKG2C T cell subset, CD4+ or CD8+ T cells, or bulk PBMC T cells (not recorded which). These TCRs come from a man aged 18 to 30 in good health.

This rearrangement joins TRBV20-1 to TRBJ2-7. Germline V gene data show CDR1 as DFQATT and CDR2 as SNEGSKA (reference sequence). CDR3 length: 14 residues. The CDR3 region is CSARVPRGSYEQYF.

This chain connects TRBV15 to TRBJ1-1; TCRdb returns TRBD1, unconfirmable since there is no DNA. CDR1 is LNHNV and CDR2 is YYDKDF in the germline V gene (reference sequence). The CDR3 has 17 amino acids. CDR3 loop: CATRPDRGRGRRTEAFF. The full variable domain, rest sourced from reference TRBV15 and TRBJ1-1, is DAMVIQNPRYQVTQFGKPVTLSCSQTLNHNVMYWYQQKSSQAPKLLFHYYDKDFNNEADTPDNFQSRRPNTSFCFLDIRSPGLGDTAMYLCATRPDRGRGRRTEAFFGQGTRLTVV.

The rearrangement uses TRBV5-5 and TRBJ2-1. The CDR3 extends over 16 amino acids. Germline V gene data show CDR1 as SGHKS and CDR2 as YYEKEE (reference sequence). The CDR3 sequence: CASSWEIGVIYNEQFF. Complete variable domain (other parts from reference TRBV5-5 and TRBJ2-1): DAGVTQSPTHLIKTRGQQVTLRCSPISGHKSVSWYQQVLGQGPQFIFQYYEKEERGRGNFPDRFSARQFPNYSSELNVNALLLGDSALYLCASSWEIGVIYNEQFFGPGTRLTVL.

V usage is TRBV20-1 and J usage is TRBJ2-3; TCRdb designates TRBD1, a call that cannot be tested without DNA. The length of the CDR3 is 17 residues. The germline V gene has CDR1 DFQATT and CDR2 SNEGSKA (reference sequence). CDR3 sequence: CSATSPGTGADTDTQYF.

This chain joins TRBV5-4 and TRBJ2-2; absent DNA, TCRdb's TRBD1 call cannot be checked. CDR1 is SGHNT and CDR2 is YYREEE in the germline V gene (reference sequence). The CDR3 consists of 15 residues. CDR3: CASSLMGGLPGELFF.

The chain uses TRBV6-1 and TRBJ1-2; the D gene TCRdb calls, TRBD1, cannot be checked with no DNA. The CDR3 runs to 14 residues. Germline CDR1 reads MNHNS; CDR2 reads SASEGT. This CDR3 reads CASSRQTGDYGYTF.

This CDR3 is CASSPEGNTGELFF. The V gene is TRBV7-9, the J gene TRBJ2-2. This CDR3 region has 14 residues. Germline values: CDR1 SEHNR, CDR2 FQNEAQ (reference sequence).

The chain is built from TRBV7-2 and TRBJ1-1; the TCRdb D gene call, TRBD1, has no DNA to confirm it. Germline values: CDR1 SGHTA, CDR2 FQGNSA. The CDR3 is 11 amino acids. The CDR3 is CASSPTRGAFF. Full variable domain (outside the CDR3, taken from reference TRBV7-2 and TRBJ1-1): GAGVSQSPSNKVTEKGKDVELRCDPISGHTALYWYRQSLGQGLEFLIYFQGNSAPDKSGLPSDRFSAERTGGSVSTLTIQRTQQEDSAVYLCASSPTRGAFFGQGTRLTVV.

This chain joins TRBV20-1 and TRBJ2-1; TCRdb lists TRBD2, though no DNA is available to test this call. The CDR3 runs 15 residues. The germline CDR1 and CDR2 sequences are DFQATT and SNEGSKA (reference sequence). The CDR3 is CSALEPIGRRNEQFF.

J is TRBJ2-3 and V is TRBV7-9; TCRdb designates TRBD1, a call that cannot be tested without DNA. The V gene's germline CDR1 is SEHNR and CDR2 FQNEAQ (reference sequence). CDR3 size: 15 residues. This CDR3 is CASPPRRGGTDTQYF.

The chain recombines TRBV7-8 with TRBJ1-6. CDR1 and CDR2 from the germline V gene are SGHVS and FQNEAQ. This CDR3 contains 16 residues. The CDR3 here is CASRPDLSSYNSPLHF.

The chain's CDR3 is CASSWTGIGDYTF. V is TRBV12-3 or TRBV12-4 and J is TRBJ1-2; there is no DNA to check the TCRdb D call of TRBD1. The length of the CDR3 is 13 residues.

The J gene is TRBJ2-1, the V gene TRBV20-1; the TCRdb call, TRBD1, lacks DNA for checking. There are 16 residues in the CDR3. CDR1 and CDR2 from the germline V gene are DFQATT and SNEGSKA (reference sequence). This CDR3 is CSARDVLAGPYNEQFF.

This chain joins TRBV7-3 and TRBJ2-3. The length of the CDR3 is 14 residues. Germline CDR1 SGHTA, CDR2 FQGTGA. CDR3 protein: CASSFDRYTDTQYF.

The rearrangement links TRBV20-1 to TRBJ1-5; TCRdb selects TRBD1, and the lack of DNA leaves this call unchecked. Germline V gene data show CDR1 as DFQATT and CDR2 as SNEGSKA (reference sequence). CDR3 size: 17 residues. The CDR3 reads CSANRGHLTDRNQPQHF.

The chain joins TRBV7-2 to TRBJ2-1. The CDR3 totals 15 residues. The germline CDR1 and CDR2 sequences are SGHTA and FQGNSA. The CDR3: CASSFNGQSTAKQFF. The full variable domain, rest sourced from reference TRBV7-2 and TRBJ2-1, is GAGVSQSPSNKVTEKGKDVELRCDPISGHTALYWYRQSLGQGLEFLIYFQGNSAPDKSGLPSDRFSAERTGGSVSTLTIQRTQQEDSAVYLCASSFNGQSTAKQFFGPGTRLTVL.

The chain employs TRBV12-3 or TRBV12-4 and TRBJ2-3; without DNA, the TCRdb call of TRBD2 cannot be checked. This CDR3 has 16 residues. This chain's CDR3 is CASSLIVAVSTDTQYF.

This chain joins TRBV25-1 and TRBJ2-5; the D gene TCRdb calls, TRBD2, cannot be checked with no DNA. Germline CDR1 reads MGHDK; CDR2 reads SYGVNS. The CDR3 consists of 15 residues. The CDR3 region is CASSELGSEKETQYF.